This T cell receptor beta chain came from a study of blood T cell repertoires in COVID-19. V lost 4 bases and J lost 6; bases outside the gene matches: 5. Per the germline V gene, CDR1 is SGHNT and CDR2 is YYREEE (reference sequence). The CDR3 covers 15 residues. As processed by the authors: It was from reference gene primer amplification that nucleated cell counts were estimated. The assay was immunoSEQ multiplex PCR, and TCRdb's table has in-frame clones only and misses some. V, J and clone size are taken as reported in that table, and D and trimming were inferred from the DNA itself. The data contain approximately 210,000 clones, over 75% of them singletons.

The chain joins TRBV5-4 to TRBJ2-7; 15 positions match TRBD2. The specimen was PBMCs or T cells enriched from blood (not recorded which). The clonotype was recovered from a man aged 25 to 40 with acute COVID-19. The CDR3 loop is CASSLGLAGGREQYF. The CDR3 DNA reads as TGTGCCAGCAGCCTCGGACTAGCGGGGGGGCGCGAGCAGTACTTC.